This T cell receptor (beta chain) was profiled in a study of blood T cell repertoires in COVID-19. Across the whole study: Samples came from the United States, Italy and Spain, spanning acute and convalescent COVID-19. From T cells, B-cell-depleted T cells, or PBMCs came the material, which was cDNA or gDNA.

Germline CDR1 and CDR2: MNHEY and SMNVEV (reference sequence). The CDR3 contains 14 residues. V dropped 5 bases and J dropped 8 bases, with 15 bases sitting between them. This clone was picked up one time. In the authors' methods: By means of reference gene primer amplification, nucleated cell counts were estimated. Profiling relied on immunoSEQ multiplex PCR, and the TCRdb table lists in-frame clones only, not all of them. Clonal size and the V and J genes are those of that table, whereas D and trimming came from the DNA. The data contain about 250,000 clones, approximately 86% of them singletons. The sample comprised peripheral blood. This TCR came from a human donor in a cohort sampled during active COVID-19. The V and J genes are TRBV27 and TRBJ1-4, with D possibly TRBD1 on 6 matching bases. The CDR3 loop is CASSAQGVEEKLFF. The CDR3 DNA is TGTGCCAGCAGTGCACAGGGAGTTGAGGAAAAACTGTTTTTT.